This passage covers 3 T cell receptor beta chains from one sample sequenced in a study of T cells in Graves' hyperthyroidism and ophthalmopathy. TCR beta CDR3 regions were amplified from RNA transcripts. The primer set for the first-round RT-PCR of the TCR CDR3 was HTBI. TCRdb independently ran MiXCR on the multiplex PCR reads; one entry per CDR3 protein. The sample records hundreds of thousands of distinct CDR3 sequences, over 20% being singletons. Sequenced material: blood. The receptors come from a woman aged 40 to 50 with Graves' ophthalmopathy.

This clonotype was seen many times. The rearrangement joins TRBV4-1 to TRBJ1-5; D may be TRBD1 (5 bases). The germline V gene has CDR1 MGHRA and CDR2 YSYEKL. The CDR3 sequence is 14 residues long. V was cut by 4 bases and J by 5 bases, with 12 bases left in between. The CDR3 sequence is CASSLGHADQPQHF. The CDR3 DNA reads as TGCGCCAGCAGCCTCGGACACGCGGATCAGCCCCAGCATTTT.

This clonotype was detected ten times or more. The V and J genes are TRBV19 and TRBJ1-5, with D maybe TRBD1 (5 bases). This CDR3 has 17 amino acids. Trimming removed 3 bases at V and 4 bases at J, with 19 bases between. Germline V CDR1 and CDR2: LNHDA, SQIVND (reference sequence). The CDR3 region is CASSMRGPRANNQPQHF. The DNA for the CDR3 is TGTGCCAGTAGTATGCGGGGACCGAGGGCCAATAATCAGCCCCAGCATTTT.

The sample holds many counts of this clonotype. This chain joins TRBV5-1 and TRBJ2-7; tentatively, D is TRBD1 (5 bases). The V end lost 4 bases, the J end lost 6 bases, and 14 bases lay between the germline ends. The CDR3 has 13 amino acids. Per germline, CDR1 SGHRS and CDR2 YFSETQ. The DNA of the CDR3 is TGCGCCAGCAGCCTGGGGCGCCCAGGCGAGCAGTACTTC. Residues: CASSLGRPGEQYF. Complete variable domain (other parts from reference TRBV5-1 and TRBJ2-7): KAGVTQTPRYLIKTRGQQVTLSCSPISGHRSVSWYQQTPGQGLQFLFEYFSETQRNKGNFPGRFSGRQFSNSRSEMNVSTLELGDSALYLCASSLGRPGEQYFGPGTRLTVT.